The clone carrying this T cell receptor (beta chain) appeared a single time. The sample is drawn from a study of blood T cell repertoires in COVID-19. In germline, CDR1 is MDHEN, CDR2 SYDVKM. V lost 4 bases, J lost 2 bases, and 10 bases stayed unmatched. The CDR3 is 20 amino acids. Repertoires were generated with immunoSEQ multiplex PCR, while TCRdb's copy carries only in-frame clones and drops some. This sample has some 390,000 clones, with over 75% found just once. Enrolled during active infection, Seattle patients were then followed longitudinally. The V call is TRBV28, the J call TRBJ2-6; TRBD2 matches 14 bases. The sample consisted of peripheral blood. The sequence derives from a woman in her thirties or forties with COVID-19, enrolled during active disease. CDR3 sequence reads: CASSSFWTSGRSTGANVLTF. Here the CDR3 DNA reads TGTGCCAGCAGTTCATTTTGGACTAGCGGGAGGTCAACTGGGGCCAACGTCCTGACTTTC.